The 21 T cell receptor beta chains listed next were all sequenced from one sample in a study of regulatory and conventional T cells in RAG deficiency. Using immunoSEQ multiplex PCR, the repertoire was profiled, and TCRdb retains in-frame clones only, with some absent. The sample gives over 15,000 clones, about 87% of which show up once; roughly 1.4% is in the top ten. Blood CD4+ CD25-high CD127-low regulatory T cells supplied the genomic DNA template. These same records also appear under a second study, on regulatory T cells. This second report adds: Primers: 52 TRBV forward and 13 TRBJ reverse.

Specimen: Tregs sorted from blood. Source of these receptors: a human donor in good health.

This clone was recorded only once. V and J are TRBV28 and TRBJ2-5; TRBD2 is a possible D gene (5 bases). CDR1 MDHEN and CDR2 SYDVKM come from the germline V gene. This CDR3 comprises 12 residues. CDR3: CATADPMETQYF. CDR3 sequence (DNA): TGTGCAACAGCGGATCCAATGGAGACCCAGTACTTC.

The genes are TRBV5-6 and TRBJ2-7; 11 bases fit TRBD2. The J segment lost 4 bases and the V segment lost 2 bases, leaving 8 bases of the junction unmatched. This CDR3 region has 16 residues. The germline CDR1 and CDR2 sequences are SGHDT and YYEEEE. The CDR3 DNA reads TGTGCCAGCAGCTTCACTAGCGGGAGTAAACTTTACGAGCAGTACTTC. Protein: CASSFTSGSKLYEQYF.

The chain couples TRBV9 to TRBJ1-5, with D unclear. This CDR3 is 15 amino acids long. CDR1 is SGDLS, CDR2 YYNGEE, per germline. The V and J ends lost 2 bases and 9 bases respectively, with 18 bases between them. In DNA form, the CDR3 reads TGTGCCAGCAGCGTCTTCCCCCACCTGGAATCGCCCCAGCATTTT. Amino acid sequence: CASSVFPHLESPQHF.

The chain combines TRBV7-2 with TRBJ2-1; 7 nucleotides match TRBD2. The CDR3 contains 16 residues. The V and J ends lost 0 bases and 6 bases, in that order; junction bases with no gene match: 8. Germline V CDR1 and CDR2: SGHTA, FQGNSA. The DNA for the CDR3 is TGTGCCAGCAGCTTAGCTATTTCGGCGGGAGTCAATGAGCAGTTCTTC. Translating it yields CASSLAISAGVNEQFF.

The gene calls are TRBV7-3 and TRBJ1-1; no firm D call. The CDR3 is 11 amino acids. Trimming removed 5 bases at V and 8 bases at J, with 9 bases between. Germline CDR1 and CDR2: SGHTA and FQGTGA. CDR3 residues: CASSQNGEAFF. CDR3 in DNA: TGTGCCAGCAGCCAAAACGGGGAAGCTTTCTTT. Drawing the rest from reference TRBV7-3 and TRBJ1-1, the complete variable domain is GAGVSQTPSNKVTEKGKYVELRCDPISGHTALYWYRQSLGQGPEFLIYFQGTGAADDSGLPNDRFFAVRPEGSVSTLKIQRTERGDSAVYLCASSQNGEAFFGQGTRLTVV.

The DNA of the CDR3 is TGCAGCGTTGAAAGGGCAGGCGATGGCTACACCTTC. Translation gives CSVERAGDGYTF. The chain joins TRBV29-1 to TRBJ1-2; unclear D gene. The CDR3 covers 12 residues. Trimming left V 2 bases short and J 6 bases short, with 10 bases between. CDR1 and CDR2 (germline): SQVTM, ANQGSEA. The full variable domain, in which reference TRBV29-1 and TRBJ1-2 provide the parts outside the CDR3, is SAVISQKPSRDICQRGTSLTIQCQVDSQVTMMFWYRQQPGQSLTLIATANQGSEATYESGFVIDKFPISRPNLTFSTLTVSNMSPEDSSIYLCSVERAGDGYTFGSGTRLTVV.

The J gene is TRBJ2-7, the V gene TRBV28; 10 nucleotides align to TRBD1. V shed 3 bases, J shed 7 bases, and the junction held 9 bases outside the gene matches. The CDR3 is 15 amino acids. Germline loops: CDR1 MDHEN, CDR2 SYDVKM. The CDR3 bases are TGTGCCAGCAGTTTGACAGGGGGCGCCCCTGAAGAGCAGTACTTC. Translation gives CASSLTGGAPEEQYF.

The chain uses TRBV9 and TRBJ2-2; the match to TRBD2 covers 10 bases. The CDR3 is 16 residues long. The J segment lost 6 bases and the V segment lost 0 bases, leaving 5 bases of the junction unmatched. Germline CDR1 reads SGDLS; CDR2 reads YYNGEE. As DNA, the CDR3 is TGTGCCAGCAGCGTAGGTCTAGCGGGAGTGTCCGGGGAGCTGTTTTTT. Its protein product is CASSVGLAGVSGELFF.

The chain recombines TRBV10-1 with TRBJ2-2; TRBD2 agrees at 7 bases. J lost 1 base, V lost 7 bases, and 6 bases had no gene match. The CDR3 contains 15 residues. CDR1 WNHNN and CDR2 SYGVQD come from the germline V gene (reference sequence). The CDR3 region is CASTPGGLNTGELFF. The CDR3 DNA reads TGCGCCAGCACCCCGGGGGGACTGAACACCGGGGAGCTGTTTTTT.

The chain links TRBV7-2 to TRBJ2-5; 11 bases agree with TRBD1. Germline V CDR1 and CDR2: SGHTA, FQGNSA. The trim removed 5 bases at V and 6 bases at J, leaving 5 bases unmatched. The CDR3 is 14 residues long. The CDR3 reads CASSQGQGGQTQYF. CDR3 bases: TGTGCCAGCAGCCAGGGACAGGGGGGCCAGACCCAGTACTTC.

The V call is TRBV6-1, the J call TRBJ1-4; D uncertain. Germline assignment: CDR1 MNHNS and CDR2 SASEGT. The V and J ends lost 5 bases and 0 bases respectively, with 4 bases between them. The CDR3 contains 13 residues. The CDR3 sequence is CASSQATNEKLFF. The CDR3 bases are TGTGCCAGCAGTCAGGCAACTAATGAAAAACTGTTTTTT.

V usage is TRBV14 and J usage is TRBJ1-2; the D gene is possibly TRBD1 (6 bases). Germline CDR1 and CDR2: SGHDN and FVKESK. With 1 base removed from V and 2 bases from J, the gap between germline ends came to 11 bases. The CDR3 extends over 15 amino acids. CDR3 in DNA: TGTGCCAGCAGCCAAGCATCCGACAGGAACTATGGCTACACCTTC. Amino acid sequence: CASSQASDRNYGYTF. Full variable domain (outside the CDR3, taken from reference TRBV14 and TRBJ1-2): EAGVTQFPSHSVIEKGQTVTLRCDPISGHDNLYWYRRVMGKEIKFLLHFVKESKQDESGMPNNRFLAERTGGTYSTLKVQPAELEDSGVYFCASSQASDRNYGYTFGSGTRLTVV.

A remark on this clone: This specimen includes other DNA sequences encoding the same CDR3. CDR3 sequence reads: CASSESRNTGELFF. In nucleotides, the CDR3 is TGTGCCAGCAGTGAGTCCAGGAACACCGGGGAGCTGTTTTTT. This sequence joins TRBV6-1 and TRBJ2-2; D not certain. Germline V gives CDR1 MNHNS, CDR2 SASEGT. There are 14 residues in the CDR3. Trimming took off 3 bases at V and 1 base at J, with 6 bases between the two ends.

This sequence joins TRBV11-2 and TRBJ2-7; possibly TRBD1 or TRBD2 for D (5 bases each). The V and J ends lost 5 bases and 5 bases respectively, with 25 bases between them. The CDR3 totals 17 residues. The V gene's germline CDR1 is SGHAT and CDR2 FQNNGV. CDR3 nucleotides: TGTGCCAGCAGCCGAGGAGGCGGACAAACCCAGGGCCACGAGCAGTACTTC. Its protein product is CASSRGGGQTQGHEQYF.

CDR3 sequence: CSVESSGGETSTDTQYF. In DNA, the CDR3 is TGCAGCGTTGAGTCTAGCGGGGGCGAGACTAGCACAGATACGCAGTATTTT. The chain combines TRBV29-1 with TRBJ2-3, with 10 bases aligning to TRBD2. The V gene end was trimmed by 3 bases and the J gene end by 0 bases; junction bases not matched to a gene: 9. Germline V gives CDR1 SQVTM, CDR2 ANQGSEA. The CDR3 length is 17 residues.

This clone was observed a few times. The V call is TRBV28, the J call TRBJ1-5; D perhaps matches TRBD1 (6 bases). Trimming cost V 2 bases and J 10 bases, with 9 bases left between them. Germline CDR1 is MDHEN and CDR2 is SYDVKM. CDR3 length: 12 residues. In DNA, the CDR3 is TGTGCCAGCAGTTTAAAACAGGGTCCCCAGCATTTT. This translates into CASSLKQGPQHF.

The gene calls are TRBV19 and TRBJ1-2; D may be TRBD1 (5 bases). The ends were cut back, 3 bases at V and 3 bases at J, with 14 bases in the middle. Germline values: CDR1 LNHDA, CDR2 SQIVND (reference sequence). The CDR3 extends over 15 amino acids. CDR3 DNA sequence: TGTGCCAGTAGTATTTCAGGGTTTAATGACTATGGCTACACCTTC. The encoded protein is CASSISGFNDYGYTF.

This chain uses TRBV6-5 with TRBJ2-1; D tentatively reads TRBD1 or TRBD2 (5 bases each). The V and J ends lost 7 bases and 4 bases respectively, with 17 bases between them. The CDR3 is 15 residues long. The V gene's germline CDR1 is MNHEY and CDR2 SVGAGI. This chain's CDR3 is CASTYPGTVYNEQFF. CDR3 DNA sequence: TGTGCCAGCACGTACCCCGGGACCGTATACAATGAGCAGTTCTTC.

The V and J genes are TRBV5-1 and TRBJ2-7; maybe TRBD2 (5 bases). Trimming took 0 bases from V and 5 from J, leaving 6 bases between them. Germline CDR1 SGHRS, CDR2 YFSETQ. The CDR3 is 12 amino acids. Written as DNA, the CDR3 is TGCGCCAGCAGCTTGGCCGGGGACGAGCAGTACTTC. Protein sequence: CASSLAGDEQYF.

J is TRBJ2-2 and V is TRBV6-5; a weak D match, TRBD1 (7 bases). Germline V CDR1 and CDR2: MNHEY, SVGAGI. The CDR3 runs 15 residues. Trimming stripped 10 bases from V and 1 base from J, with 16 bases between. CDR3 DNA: TGTGCCATTCACGGAGGGGGCCGGAACACCGGGGAGCTGTTTTTT. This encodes CAIHGGGRNTGELFF.

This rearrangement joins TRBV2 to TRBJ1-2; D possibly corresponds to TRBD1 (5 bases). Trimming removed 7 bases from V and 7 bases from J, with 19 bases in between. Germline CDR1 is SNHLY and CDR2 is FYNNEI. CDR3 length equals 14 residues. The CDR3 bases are TGTGCCAGCACCCCCGCCCTGGGACCCACTGGCTACACCTTC. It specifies CASTPALGPTGYTF. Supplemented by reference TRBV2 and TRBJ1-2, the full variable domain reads EPEVTQTPSHQVTQMGQEVILRCVPISNHLYFYWYRQILGQKVEFLVSFYNNEISEKSEIFDDQFSVERPDGSNFTLKIRSTKLEDSAMYFCASTPALGPTGYTFGSGTRLTVV.